Below are 4 T cell receptor beta chains sequenced from a single sample in a study of shared clonotypes between healthy human individuals. TCRdb keeps only in-frame clones here, not all; method: immunoSEQ multiplex PCR. The sample has 2,100,000 or so clones; approximately 94% are singletons. The specimen was naive CD4+ T cells sorted from blood. The subset is: CD45RA+ positively selected. The receptors derive from a man aged 18-30 years in good health.

This chain connects TRBV4-3 to TRBJ2-1; 10 nucleotides line up with TRBD2. This CDR3 region has 15 residues. V shed 4 bases, J shed 4 bases, and the junction held 4 bases outside the gene matches. Germline V CDR1 and CDR2: LGHNA, YSLEER. CDR3 amino acids: CASSRGTSAYNEQFF. For the CDR3, the DNA is TGCGCCAGCAGCCGGGGGACTAGCGCATACAATGAGCAGTTCTTC.

The rearrangement links TRBV4-1 to TRBJ1-6, with D unclear. Trimming removed 0 bases from V and 10 bases from J, with 13 bases in between. This CDR3 region has 15 residues. The germline V gene has CDR1 MGHRA and CDR2 YSYEKL. CDR3 DNA sequence: TGCGCCAGCAGCCAAGATGGACCCCCGGGGTCACCCCTCCACTTT. Residues: CASSQDGPPGSPLHF.

The chain has TRBV7-8 and TRBJ2-3; TRBD1 aligns across 7 bases. Trimming cost V 5 bases and J 0 bases; bases outside gene matches: 11. Germline V gene sequence: CDR1 SGHVS, CDR2 FQNEAQ. The CDR3 has 17 amino acids. The CDR3 sequence is CASSTRGTVPSTDTQYF. The CDR3 region has the DNA TGTGCCAGCAGCACCCGAGGGACAGTCCCCAGCACAGATACGCAGTATTTT.

The V and J genes are TRBV7-2 and TRBJ2-1; D is possibly TRBD1 or TRBD2 (5 bases each). The CDR3 contains 16 residues. V lost 0 bases and J 2 bases, leaving 11 bases between the germline ends. Germline CDR1 is SGHTA and CDR2 is FQGNSA. CDR3 region: CASSLAGDPTYNEQFF. The DNA of the CDR3 is TGTGCCAGCAGCTTAGCGGGGGACCCAACCTACAATGAGCAGTTCTTC.